This T cell receptor (beta chain) derives from a study of blood T cell repertoires in COVID-19. Study-wide background: COVID-19 samples collected from the United States, Italy and Spain covered acute and convalescent phases. From T cells, B-cell-depleted T cells, or PBMCs came the material, which was cDNA or gDNA.

Trimming cost V 7 bases and J 3 bases; bases outside gene matches: 11. The length of the CDR3 is 15 residues. Looked up from germline, CDR1 is MNHNY and CDR2 is SVGAGI (reference sequence). In the original workflow: Amplification with reference gene primers provided the estimates of nucleated cell counts. Here immunoSEQ multiplex PCR was the method, and the copy in TCRdb shows in-frame clones only, minus some. The V and J calls and clone size are taken from that table; D and trimming were inferred from the DNA. The table shows 190,000 or so clones, with around nine tenths occurring only once. This chain joins TRBV6-6 and TRBJ2-7; 8 positions match TRBD2. The sample was peripheral blood. The receptor comes from a woman aged 18-29 years who had recovered from COVID-19. Written as DNA, the CDR3 is TGTGCCAGCACCCGAGAGGGAGCGGGGGACTACGAGCAGTACGTC. It yields the protein CASTREGAGDYEQYV.